The 15 T cell receptor beta chains below come from one sample, sequenced in a study of blood T cell repertoires in COVID-19. The protocol was immunoSEQ multiplex PCR, while the TCRdb copy is restricted to in-frame clones and leaves out a portion. Of around 130,000 clones listed, roughly nine tenths are singletons. Sequences were obtained from peripheral blood. The receptor set was obtained from a man between 45 and 60 years old with active COVID-19.

The CDR3 spells CASSPRDSEYEQYF. CDR3 bases: TGTGCCAGCAGCCCCCGGGACAGCGAGTACGAGCAGTACTTC. The J gene is TRBJ2-7, the V gene TRBV14; TRBD1 matches 7 bases. Germline assignment: CDR1 SGHDN and CDR2 FVKESK. The junction had 7 bases not matched to a gene; V was cut back by 4 bases and J by 4 bases. The length of the CDR3 is 14 residues.

This chain's CDR3 is CASSAGLATLFF. The CDR3, as DNA: TGTGCCAGTAGTGCGGGACTCGCCACACTGTTTTTT. The gene calls are TRBV19 and TRBJ1-4; the D gene is possibly TRBD1 (5 bases). The V and J ends lost 5 bases and 13 bases respectively, with 14 bases between them. The germline gives CDR1 LNHDA, CDR2 SQIVND (reference sequence). CDR3 length: 12 residues.

This clone was detected once. The V gene is TRBV19, the J gene TRBJ1-2; weak D call: TRBD1 (6 bases). The CDR3 contains 14 residues. Trimming removed 3 bases from V and 6 bases from J, with 14 bases in between. Germline CDR1 reads LNHDA; CDR2 reads SQIVND (reference sequence). This chain's CDR3 is CASSIWSGDDGYTF. The CDR3 coding sequence is TGTGCCAGTAGTATTTGGTCAGGGGATGATGGCTACACCTTC.

The genes are TRBV3-1 (or the pseudogene TRBV3-2) and TRBJ2-1, with a tentative D call TRBD2 (6 bases). The CDR3 covers 15 residues. The V end was cut by 1 base, the J end by 8 bases, with 15 bases between. CDR1 LGHDT and CDR2 YNNKEL come from the germline V gene (reference sequence). CDR3 residues: CASSQGNGRYDEQFF. The CDR3 DNA sequence: TGTGCCAGCAGCCAAGGGAACGGGAGATATGATGAGCAGTTCTTC.

This clone has a count of ten or more. CDR3: CASSWDITEAFF. The CDR3 region has the DNA TGTGCCAGCAGCTGGGACATCACTGAAGCTTTCTTT. The chain combines TRBV7-9 with TRBJ1-1; D is perhaps TRBD1 (6 bases). The CDR3 length is 12 residues. Germline-derived CDR1 and CDR2 are SEHNR and FQNEAQ (reference sequence). V was shortened by 4 bases and J by 4 bases, with 7 bases between the two germline ends.

The CDR3 reads CASSPRRDRGHYNEQFF. CDR3 coding DNA: TGTGCCAGCAGCCCCCGGCGTGACAGGGGGCATTACAATGAGCAGTTCTTC. The rearrangement joins TRBV7-9 to TRBJ2-1; 10 bases agree with TRBD1. The ends lost 5 bases at V and 4 bases at J; junction bases unmatched: 11. The CDR3 totals 17 residues. Germline CDR1 reads SEHNR; CDR2 reads FQNEAQ (reference sequence).

The chain carries TRBV11-3 and TRBJ1-1; D remains unclear. This CDR3 spans 16 amino acids. The V end lost 2 bases, the J end lost 5 bases, and 18 bases lay between the germline ends. CDR1 and CDR2 (germline): SGHNT, YENEEA. CDR3 sequence (DNA): TGTGCCAGCAGCTTAATCGGGAGCCCAATACGGACTGAAGCTTTCTTT. Translating it yields CASSLIGSPIRTEAFF.

This chain uses TRBV5-1 with TRBJ2-1, with 10 positions matching TRBD2. CDR1 SGHRS and CDR2 YFSETQ come from the germline V gene. The V and J ends lost 3 bases and 7 bases, in that order; junction bases with no gene match: 10. The CDR3 runs 16 residues. In nucleotides, the CDR3 is TGCGCCAGCAGCTATTACAGCGGGAGGGCCCGGAATGAGCAGTTCTTC. This translates into CASSYYSGRARNEQFF.

V usage is TRBV19 and J usage is TRBJ1-6; D gene uncertain. The germline V and J ends were trimmed by 1 base and 6 bases, with 13 bases remaining between them. CDR3 length: 16 residues. From germline, CDR1 is LNHDA and CDR2 SQIVND (reference sequence). Here the CDR3 reads CASSIGVSGSNSPLHF. Written as DNA, the CDR3 is TGTGCCAGTAGTATAGGTGTCAGCGGATCTAATTCACCCCTCCACTTT.

The V call is TRBV21-1, the J call TRBJ2-5; the D call of TRBD2 is as the table states it, not checked on the DNA. TRBV21-1 is a documented pseudogene. There are 18 residues in the CDR3. The CDR3 spells CASSIAREGRRGQETQYF. The CDR3 DNA reads as TGTGCCAGCAGCATCGCCCGGGAGGGGCGGAGAGGGCAAGAGACCCAGTACTTC.

The chain couples TRBV30 to TRBJ1-4; 10 positions match TRBD1. The germline V gene encodes CDR1 GTSNPN and CDR2 SVGIG (reference sequence). The trim removed 8 bases at V and 3 bases at J, leaving 6 bases unmatched. CDR3 size: 14 residues. CDR3 residues: CAGGQGISNEKLFF. CDR3 DNA sequence: TGTGCCGGGGGACAGGGGATATCTAATGAAAAACTGTTTTTT.

V and J are TRBV5-4 and TRBJ2-2; tentative D call: TRBD2 (6 bases). The V end lost 4 bases, the J end lost 4 bases, and 17 bases lay between the germline ends. CDR3 length: 16 residues. The germline V gene encodes CDR1 SGHNT and CDR2 YYREEE (reference sequence). The CDR3 protein is CASSPGTLDGTGELFF. The CDR3 coding sequence is TGTGCCAGCAGCCCCGGGACTCTGGACGGCACCGGGGAGCTGTTTTTT. Filled out from reference TRBV5-4 and TRBJ2-2, the complete variable domain reads ETGVTQSPTHLIKTRGQQVTLRCSSQSGHNTVSWYQQALGQGPQFIFQYYREEENGRGNFPPRFSGLQFPNYSSELNVNALELDDSALYLCASSPGTLDGTGELFFGEGSRLTVL.

The table lists this clone with a count of one. The V gene is TRBV4-1, the J gene TRBJ1-4; 9 bases agree with TRBD1. Germline V lookup: CDR1 MGHRA, CDR2 YSYEKL. V was clipped by 3 bases and J by 7 bases; unmatched bases: 9. The CDR3 is 16 residues long. For the CDR3, the DNA is TGCGCCAGCAGCCAGAGAGGGACAGGGCACCCTGAAAAACTGTTTTTT. It encodes CASSQRGTGHPEKLFF.

V and J are TRBV27 and TRBJ1-4; possible D gene TRBD1, 5 bases. Germline V CDR1 and CDR2: MNHEY, SMNVEV (reference sequence). V lost 5 bases, J lost 3 bases, and 10 bases lay in between. The CDR3 runs to 14 residues. Written as DNA, the CDR3 is TGTGCCAGCAGTAAGGGGTGGTCTAATGAAAAACTGTTTTTT. Protein product: CASSKGWSNEKLFF.

The chain combines TRBV27 with TRBJ2-7; no definite D call. V was cut by 3 bases and J by 3 bases, with 12 bases left in between. There are 14 residues in the CDR3. CDR1 and CDR2 (germline): MNHEY, SMNVEV (reference sequence). CDR3 loop: CASSFNSLDYEQYF. The CDR3 nucleotides are TGTGCCAGCAGTTTTAACTCTCTCGACTACGAGCAGTACTTC.